These T cell receptor beta chains were read from a single sample in a study of blood T cell repertoires in COVID-19. TCRdb's table, derived via immunoSEQ multiplex PCR, lists solely in-frame clones and lacks some. Here the sample spans 95,000 to 110,000 clones, more than 80% being singletons. The sample comprised peripheral blood. Source of these receptors: a woman aged 55-69 years with acute or convalescent COVID-19. Each CDR3 is given with its conserved first and last residue. A D gene is named only where the DNA matches it firmly. The size field is filled for only some rows; it gives once, few, many or a size class.

d_call clone_size j_call v_call cdr3_nt cdr3_aa
NA NA TRBJ2-2 TRBV10-2 TGCGCCAGCGGGCAGGGGAACACCGGGGAGCTGTTTTTT CASGQGNTGELFF
NA NA TRBJ1-2 TRBV5-1 TGCGCCAGCAGCTTGGAGGGGATGGGCTATGGCTACACCTTC CASSLEGMGYGYTF
NA NA TRBJ2-2 TRBV4-1 TGCGCCAGCAGCCAAGATTCGGCAGGGACCGGGGAGCTGTTTTTT CASSQDSAGTGELFF
TRBD1 NA TRBJ2-6 TRBV5-6 TGTGCCAGCAGCTCAGCCGGGACAGGGGGCGTTGGGGCCAACGTCCTGACTTTC CASSSAGTGGVGANVLTF
NA NA TRBJ2-2 TRBV6-1 TGTGCCAGCAGTGAGCTAGCGCAACCGAACACCGGGGAGCTGTTTTTT CASSELAQPNTGELFF
NA NA TRBJ1-5 TRBV24-1 TGTGCCACCGCCCCCCAGGGTTATAGCAATCAGCCCCAGCATTTT CATAPQGYSNQPQHF
NA NA TRBJ2-5 TRBV6-2/TRBV6-3 TGTGCCAGCAGCCAAGGGGCAGAAAAGTACTTC CASSQGAEKYF
TRBD1 once TRBJ2-1 TRBV29-1 TGCAGCGTTGAAGGGGTTAAGAAGGGACAGTCGTTCTTC CSVEGVKKGQSFF
NA NA TRBJ2-7 TRBV7-3 TGTGCCAGCAGCCTCGGGGCGGGGAGAGAGCAGTACTTC CASSLGAGREQYF
NA NA TRBJ2-3 TRBV9 TGTGCCAGCAGCGATCCTAGGAGGCGTACAGATACGCAGTATTTT CASSDPRRRTDTQYF
TRBD1 once TRBJ1-2 TRBV19 TGTGCCAGTACCCCGCCCCTCCGGACAGGGCCCTATGGCTACACCTTC CASTPPLRTGPYGYTF
TRBD2 NA TRBJ2-5 TRBV6-5 TGTGCCAGCAGCTACGAGGCACTAGCGGGACTGGAGACCCAGTACTTC CASSYEALAGLETQYF
NA NA TRBJ1-2 TRBV7-2 TGTGCCAGCAGCTTAGCCCTAGGATCCTATGGCTACACCTTC CASSLALGSYGYTF
NA NA TRBJ2-3 TRBV10-3 TGTGCCATCAGTGAGTCTGGAGGGAACCCAGATACGCAGTATTTT CAISESGGNPDTQYF
TRBD2 NA TRBJ2-1 TRBV7-6 TGTGCCAGCAGCTTAAGGACTAGCGGGATAATTAGCTCCTACAATGAGCAGTTCTTC CASSLRTSGIISSYNEQFF
NA NA TRBJ1-2 TRBV2 TGTGCCAGCAGGGCGGAGGGCTACACCTTC CASRAEGYTF
TRBD2 NA TRBJ2-3 TRBV24-1 TGTGCCACCAGCAGCGGGAGTTGGCCAGATACGCAGTATTTT CATSSGSWPDTQYF
TRBD1 NA TRBJ2-5 TRBV28 TGTGCCAGCAGTTCCAGGGGGCGCGCGGGTCAGGAGACCCAGTACTTC CASSSRGRAGQETQYF
NA NA TRBJ1-6 TRBV20-1 TGCAGTGCCAGGACAGTCCTCAACCACTTT CSARTVLNHF
NA NA TRBJ1-4 TRBV7-5 TGTGCCAGAAGCGTCACCGGGACAGGGGTTGAAAAACTGTTTTTT CARSVTGTGVEKLFF
NA once TRBJ1-1 TRBV19 TGTGCCAGTAGCCTCCGGACAATCGGCACTGAAGCTTTCTTT CASSLRTIGTEAFF
NA NA TRBJ2-3 TRBV7-2 TGTGCCAGCAGCTTGCGGGGATCGGATACGCAGTATTTT CASSLRGSDTQYF
NA NA TRBJ1-1 TRBV9 TGTGCCAGCAGCCCCATAGGGGGTTCGAACACTGAAGCTTTCTTT CASSPIGGSNTEAFF
TRBD2 NA TRBJ2-1 TRBV5-1 TGCGCCAGCAGCTTTCAGCCGGGACTAGCGACCAATGAGCAGTTCTTC CASSFQPGLATNEQFF
NA NA TRBJ1-6 TRBV7-9 TGTGCCAGCGGGCCGCCTTATACCGATAATTCACCCCTCCACTTT CASGPPYTDNSPLHF
TRBD2 NA TRBJ2-3 TRBV6-4 TGTGCCAGCAGTGCTAGCGGGAGATGGACAGATACGCAGTATTTT CASSASGRWTDTQYF
NA NA TRBJ1-3 TRBV19 TGTGCCAGTAGTGAACTGATTGGAAACACCATATATTTT CASSELIGNTIYF
TRBD2 NA TRBJ2-1 TRBV19 TGTGCCAGTAGTAACCTACTAGCGGGAGTTCGTAATGAGCAGTTCTTC CASSNLLAGVRNEQFF
NA NA TRBJ2-7 TRBV9 TGTGCCAGCAGCGTAGATTCCCACTACGAGCAGTACTTC CASSVDSHYEQYF
NA NA TRBJ1-3 TRBV11-3 TGTGCCAGCAGCTTTTCGCCTGCGGGAAACACCATATATTTT CASSFSPAGNTIYF
NA NA TRBJ2-1 TRBV25-1 TGTGCCAGCAGGGGCGTGGGGGGAGTGAGGAATGAGCAGTTCTTC CASRGVGGVRNEQFF
TRBD1 NA TRBJ1-3 TRBV7-2 TGTGCCAGCAGCTTAGCGGGGACAGGGAAAGGAAACACCATATATTTT CASSLAGTGKGNTIYF
NA NA TRBJ1-6 TRBV5-5 TGTGCCAGCAGCTCCCTACAGGGTGGAAGAAATTCACCCCTCCACTTT CASSSLQGGRNSPLHF
NA NA TRBJ1-5 TRBV10-2 TGCGCCAGCAGCCCCGGGGTGAATCAGCCCCAGCATTTT CASSPGVNQPQHF
TRBD1 NA TRBJ1-1 TRBV12-3/TRBV12-4 TGTGCCAGCATGAGACAGGGGAACACTGAAGCTTTCTTT CASMRQGNTEAFF